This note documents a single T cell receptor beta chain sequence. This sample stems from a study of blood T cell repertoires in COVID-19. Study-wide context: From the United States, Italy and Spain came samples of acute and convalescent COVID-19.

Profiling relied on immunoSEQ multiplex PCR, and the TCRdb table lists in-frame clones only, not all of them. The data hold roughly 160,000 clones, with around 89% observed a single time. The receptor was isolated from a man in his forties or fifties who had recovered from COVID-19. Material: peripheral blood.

The CDR3 DNA reads as TGTGCCAGCAGTTTTGGAGCGGACCGATTCTCGCAGTACTTC. It translates to CASSFGADRFSQYF. V gene TRBV11-2 combines with J gene TRBJ2-7; TRBD2 might be the D (5 bases). V lost 6 bases and J lost 9, with 21 bases in between. This CDR3 region has 14 residues. In germline, CDR1 is SGHAT, CDR2 FQNNGV.